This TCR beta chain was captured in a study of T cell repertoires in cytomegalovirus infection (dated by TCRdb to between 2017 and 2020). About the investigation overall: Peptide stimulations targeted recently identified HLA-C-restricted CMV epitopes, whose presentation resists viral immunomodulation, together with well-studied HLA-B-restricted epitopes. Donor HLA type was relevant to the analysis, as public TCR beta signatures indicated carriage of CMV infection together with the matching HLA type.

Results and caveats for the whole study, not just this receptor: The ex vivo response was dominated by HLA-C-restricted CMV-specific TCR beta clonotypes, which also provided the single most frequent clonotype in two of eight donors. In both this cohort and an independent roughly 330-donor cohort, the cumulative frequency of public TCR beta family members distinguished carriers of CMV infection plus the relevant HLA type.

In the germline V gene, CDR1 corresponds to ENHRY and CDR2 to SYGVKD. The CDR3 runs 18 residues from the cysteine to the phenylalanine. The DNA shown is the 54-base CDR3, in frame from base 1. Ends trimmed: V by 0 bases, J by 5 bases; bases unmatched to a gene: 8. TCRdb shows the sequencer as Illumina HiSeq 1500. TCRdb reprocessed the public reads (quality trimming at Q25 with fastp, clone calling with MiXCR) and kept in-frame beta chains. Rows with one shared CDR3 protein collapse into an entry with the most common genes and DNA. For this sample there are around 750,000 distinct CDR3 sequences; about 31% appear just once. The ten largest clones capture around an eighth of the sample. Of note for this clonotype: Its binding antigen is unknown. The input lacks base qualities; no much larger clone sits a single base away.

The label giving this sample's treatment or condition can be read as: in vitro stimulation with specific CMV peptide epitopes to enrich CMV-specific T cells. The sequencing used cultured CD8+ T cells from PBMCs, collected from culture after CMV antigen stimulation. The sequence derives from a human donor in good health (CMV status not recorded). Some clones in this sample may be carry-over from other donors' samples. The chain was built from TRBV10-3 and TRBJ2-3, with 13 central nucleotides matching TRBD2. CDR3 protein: CAISESDGTSGDVDTQYF. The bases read TGTGCCATCAGTGAGTCGGACGGGACTAGCGGGGATGTAGATACGCAGTATTTT.